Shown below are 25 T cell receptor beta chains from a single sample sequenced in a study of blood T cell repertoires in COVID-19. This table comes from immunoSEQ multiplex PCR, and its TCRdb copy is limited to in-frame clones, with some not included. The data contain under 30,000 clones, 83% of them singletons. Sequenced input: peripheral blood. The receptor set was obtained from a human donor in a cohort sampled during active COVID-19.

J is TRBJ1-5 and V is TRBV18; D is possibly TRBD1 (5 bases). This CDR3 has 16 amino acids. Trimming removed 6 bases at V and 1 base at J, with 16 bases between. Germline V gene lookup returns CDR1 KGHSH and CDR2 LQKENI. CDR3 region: CASSDRYGHSNQPQHF. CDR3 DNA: TGTGCCAGCTCGGACCGATACGGACACAGCAATCAGCCCCAGCATTTT.

The CDR3, as DNA: TGTGCCAGCAGCACAGCGCGGGAGCCCACCGGGGAGCTGTTTTTT. Protein product: CASSTAREPTGELFF. V and J are TRBV6-5 and TRBJ2-2, with 7 bases aligning to TRBD2. Germline-derived CDR1 and CDR2 are MNHEY and SVGAGI. V shed 6 bases and J 4 bases; nucleotides not matched to a gene: 8. The length of the CDR3 is 15 residues.

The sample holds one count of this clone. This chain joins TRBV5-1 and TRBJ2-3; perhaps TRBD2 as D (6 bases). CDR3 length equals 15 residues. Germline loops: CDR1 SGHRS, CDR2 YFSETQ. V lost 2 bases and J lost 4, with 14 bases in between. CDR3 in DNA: TGCGCCAGCAGCTTTAGCGGCGGAGATGCAGATACGCAGTATTTT. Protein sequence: CASSFSGGDADTQYF.

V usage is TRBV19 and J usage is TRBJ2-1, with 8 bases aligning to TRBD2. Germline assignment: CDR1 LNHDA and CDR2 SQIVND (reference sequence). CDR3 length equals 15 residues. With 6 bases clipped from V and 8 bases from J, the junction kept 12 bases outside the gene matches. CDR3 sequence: CASRNMREASDEQFF. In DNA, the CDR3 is TGTGCCAGTAGGAACATGCGGGAGGCCTCGGATGAGCAGTTCTTC.

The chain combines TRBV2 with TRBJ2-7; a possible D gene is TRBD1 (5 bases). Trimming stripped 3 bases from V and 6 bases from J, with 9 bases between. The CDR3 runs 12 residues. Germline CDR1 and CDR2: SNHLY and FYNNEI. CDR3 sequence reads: CASSEHRFEQYF. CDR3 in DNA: TGTGCCAGCAGTGAGCACAGGTTCGAGCAGTACTTC.

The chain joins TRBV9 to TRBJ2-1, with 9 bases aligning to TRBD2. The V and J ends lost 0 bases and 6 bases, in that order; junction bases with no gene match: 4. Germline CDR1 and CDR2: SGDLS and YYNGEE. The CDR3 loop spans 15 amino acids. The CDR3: CASSVDLAGLNEQFF. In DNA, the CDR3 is TGTGCCAGCAGCGTAGATCTAGCGGGACTCAATGAGCAGTTCTTC.

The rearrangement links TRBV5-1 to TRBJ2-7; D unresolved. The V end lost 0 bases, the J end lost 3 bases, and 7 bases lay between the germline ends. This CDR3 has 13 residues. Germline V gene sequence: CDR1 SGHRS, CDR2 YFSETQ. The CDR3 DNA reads TGCGCCAGCAGCTTGGACAGTTTCTACGAGCAGTACTTC. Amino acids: CASSLDSFYEQYF.

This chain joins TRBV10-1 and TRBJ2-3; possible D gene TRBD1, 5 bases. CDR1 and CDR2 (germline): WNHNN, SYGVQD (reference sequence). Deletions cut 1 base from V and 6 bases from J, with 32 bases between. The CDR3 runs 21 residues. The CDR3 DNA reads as TGCGCCAGCAGTGAGTTGGATGGGGCGCCGAAAAAAACCGAATCTGGGGATACGCAGTATTTT. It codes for CASSELDGAPKKTESGDTQYF.

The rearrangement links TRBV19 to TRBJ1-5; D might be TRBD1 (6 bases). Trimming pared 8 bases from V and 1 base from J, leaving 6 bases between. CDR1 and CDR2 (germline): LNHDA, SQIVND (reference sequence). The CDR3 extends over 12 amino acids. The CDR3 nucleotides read TGTGCCAGTCAGGGGAGCAATCAGCCCCAGCATTTT. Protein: CASQGSNQPQHF.

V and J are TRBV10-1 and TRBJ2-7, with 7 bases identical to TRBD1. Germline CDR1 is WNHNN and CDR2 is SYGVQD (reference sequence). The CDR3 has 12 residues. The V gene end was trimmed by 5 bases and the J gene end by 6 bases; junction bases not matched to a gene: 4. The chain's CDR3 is CASSTRGSEQYF. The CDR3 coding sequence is TGCGCCAGCAGTACCAGGGGGAGCGAGCAGTACTTC.

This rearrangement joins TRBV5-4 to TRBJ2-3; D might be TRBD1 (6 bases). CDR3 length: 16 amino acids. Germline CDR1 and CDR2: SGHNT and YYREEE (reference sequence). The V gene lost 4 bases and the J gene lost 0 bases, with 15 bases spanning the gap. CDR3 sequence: CASSPDRSLSTDTQYF. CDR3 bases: TGTGCCAGCAGCCCAGACAGGTCCTTAAGCACAGATACGCAGTATTTT.

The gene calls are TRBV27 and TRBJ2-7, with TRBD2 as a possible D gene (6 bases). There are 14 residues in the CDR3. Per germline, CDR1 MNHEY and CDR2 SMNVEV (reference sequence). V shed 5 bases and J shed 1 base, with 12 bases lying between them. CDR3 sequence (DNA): TGTGCCAGCAGTAGGGTCGGGGGTTCCTACGAGCAGTACTTC. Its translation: CASSRVGGSYEQYF.

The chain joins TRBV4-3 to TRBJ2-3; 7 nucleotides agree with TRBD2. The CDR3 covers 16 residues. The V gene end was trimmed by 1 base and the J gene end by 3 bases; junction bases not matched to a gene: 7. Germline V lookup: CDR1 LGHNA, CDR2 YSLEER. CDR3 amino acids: CASSQGAGVVTDTQYF. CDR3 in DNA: TGCGCCAGCAGCCAAGGGGCGGGAGTGGTTACAGATACGCAGTATTTT.

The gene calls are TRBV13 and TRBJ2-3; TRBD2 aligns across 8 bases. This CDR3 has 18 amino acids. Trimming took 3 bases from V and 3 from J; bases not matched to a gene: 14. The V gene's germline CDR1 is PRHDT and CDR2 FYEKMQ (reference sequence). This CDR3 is CASSFWLAGTPGTDTQYF. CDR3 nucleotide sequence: TGTGCCAGCAGCTTTTGGTTAGCGGGAACACCAGGGACAGATACGCAGTATTTT.

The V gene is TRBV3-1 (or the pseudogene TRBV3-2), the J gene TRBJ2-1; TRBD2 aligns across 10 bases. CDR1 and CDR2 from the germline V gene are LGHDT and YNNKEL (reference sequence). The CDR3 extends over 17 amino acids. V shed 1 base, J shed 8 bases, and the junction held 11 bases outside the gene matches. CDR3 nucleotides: TGTGCCAGCAGCCAAGTCGGAAGCGGGGGGGCCAAGGATGAGCAGTTCTTC. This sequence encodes CASSQVGSGGAKDEQFF.

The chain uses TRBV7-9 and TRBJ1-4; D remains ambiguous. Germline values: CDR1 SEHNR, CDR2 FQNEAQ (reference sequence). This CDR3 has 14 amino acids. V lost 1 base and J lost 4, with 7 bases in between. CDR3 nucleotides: TGTGCCAGCAGCTTAGGGCAGATTAATGAAAAACTGTTTTTT. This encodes CASSLGQINEKLFF.

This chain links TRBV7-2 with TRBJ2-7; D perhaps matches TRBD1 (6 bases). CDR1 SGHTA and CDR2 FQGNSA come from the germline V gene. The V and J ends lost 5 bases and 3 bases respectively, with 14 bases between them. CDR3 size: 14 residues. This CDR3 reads CASSRDIFDYEQYF. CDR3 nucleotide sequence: TGTGCCAGCAGCCGGGACATCTTCGACTACGAGCAGTACTTC. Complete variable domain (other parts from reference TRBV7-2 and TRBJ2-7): GAGVSQSPSNKVTEKGKDVELRCDPISGHTALYWYRQSLGQGLEFLIYFQGNSAPDKSGLPSDRFSAERTGGSVSTLTIQRTQQEDSAVYLCASSRDIFDYEQYFGPGTRLTVT.

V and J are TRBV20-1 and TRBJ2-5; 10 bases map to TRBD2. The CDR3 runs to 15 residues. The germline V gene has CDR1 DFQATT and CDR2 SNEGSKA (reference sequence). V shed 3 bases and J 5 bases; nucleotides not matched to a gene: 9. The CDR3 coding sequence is TGCAGTGCTAGTTCTAGCGGGGGATTCCTGGAGACCCAGTACTTC. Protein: CSASSSGGFLETQYF.

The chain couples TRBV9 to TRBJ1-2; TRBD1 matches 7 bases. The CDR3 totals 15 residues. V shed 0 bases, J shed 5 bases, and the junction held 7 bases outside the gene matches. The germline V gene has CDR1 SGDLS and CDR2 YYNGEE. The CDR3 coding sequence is TGTGCCAGCAGCGTAGGGCGGGACAGAGTTTATGGCTACACCTTC. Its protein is CASSVGRDRVYGYTF.

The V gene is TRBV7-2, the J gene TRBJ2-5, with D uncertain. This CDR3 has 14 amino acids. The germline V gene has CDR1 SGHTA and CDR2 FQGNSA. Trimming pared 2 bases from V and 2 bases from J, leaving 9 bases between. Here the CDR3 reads CASSLMLNQETQYF. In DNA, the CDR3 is TGTGCCAGCAGCTTAATGCTAAATCAAGAGACCCAGTACTTC. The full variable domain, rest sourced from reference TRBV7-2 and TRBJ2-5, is GAGVSQSPSNKVTEKGKDVELRCDPISGHTALYWYRQSLGQGLEFLIYFQGNSAPDKSGLPSDRFSAERTGGSVSTLTIQRTQQEDSAVYLCASSLMLNQETQYFGPGTRLLVL.

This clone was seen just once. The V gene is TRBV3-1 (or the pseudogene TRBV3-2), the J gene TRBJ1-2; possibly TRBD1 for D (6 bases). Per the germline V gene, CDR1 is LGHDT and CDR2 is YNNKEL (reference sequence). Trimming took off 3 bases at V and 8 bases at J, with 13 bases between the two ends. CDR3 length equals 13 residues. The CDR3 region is CASSHVQGQGYTF. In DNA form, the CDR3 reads TGTGCCAGCAGCCACGTACAGGGTCAAGGCTACACCTTC.

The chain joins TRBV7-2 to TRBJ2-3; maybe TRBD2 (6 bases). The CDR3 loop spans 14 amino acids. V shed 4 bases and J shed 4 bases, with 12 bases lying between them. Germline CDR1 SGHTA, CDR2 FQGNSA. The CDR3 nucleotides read TGTGCCAGCAGCTCCCGACTAGTTTCAGATACGCAGTATTTT. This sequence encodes CASSSRLVSDTQYF.

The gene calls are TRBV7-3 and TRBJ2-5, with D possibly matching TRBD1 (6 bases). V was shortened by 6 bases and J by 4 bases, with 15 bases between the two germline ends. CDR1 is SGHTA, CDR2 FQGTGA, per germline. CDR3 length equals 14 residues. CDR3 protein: CASSPRGGGETQYF. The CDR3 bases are TGTGCCAGCAGTCCCCGAGGGGGTGGAGAGACCCAGTACTTC.

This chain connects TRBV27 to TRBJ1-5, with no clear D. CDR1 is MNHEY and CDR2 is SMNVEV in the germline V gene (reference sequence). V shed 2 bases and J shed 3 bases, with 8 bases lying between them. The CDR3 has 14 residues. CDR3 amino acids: CASSLGSVNQPQHF. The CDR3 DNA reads TGTGCCAGCAGTTTAGGCTCCGTCAATCAGCCCCAGCATTTT.

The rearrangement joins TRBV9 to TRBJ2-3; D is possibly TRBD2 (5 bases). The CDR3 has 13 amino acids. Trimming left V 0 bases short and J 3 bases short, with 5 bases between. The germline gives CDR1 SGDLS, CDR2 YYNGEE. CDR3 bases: TGTGCCAGCAGCGTAGAGCGGACAGATACGCAGTATTTT. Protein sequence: CASSVERTDTQYF.